This TCR beta chain was recovered during a study of shared clonotypes between healthy human individuals. Study conclusions and caveats: The generation probabilities recorded for non-shared clonotypes fell below those of clonotypes shared by all four donors.

The germline V gene encodes CDR1 SGHNT and CDR2 YYREEE (reference sequence). Trimming left V 3 bases short and J 4 bases short, with 5 bases between. The CDR3 is made up of 12 amino acids. Worth noting for this clone: Its antigen is unidentified.

The authors loaded roughly 200 ng DNA, tens of thousands of T cell genomes, into sorted-subset replicate PCRs. Measured with immunoSEQ multiplex PCR; TCRdb has only the in-frame clones, and not every one. The sample yields approximately 320,000 clones, around 87% seen once. The material sequenced was memory CD8+ T cells sorted from blood. Subset specified: CD45RO+ cells pooled with CCR7-negative TemRA cells. The TCR was taken from a man aged 18 to 29 in good health. The gene calls are TRBV5-4 and TRBJ2-1; no definite D call. The CDR3 spells CASSSPYNEQFF. The CDR3 DNA reads TGTGCCAGCAGCTCACCTTACAATGAGCAGTTCTTC.